This T cell receptor beta chain originates from a study of T cell repertoires in cytomegalovirus infection. V was trimmed by 5 bases and J by 5 bases, leaving 19 bases between them. CDR1 is SEHNR and CDR2 is FQNEAQ in the germline V gene (reference sequence). This CDR3 spans 16 amino acids. Each CDR3 protein is one row after TCRdb ran MiXCR on the reads. The table shows roughly 600,000 distinct CDR3 sequences, with more than 20% occurring only once. The sequencing sample was made of CD8+ T cells from PBMCs. The sequence was obtained from a human donor in good health (CMV status not recorded). Some clones in this sample may be carry-over from other donors' samples. This chain joins TRBV7-9 and TRBJ2-1, with D perhaps matching TRBD1 (5 bases). CDR3 residues: CASSATGLGYHNEQFF. DNA for the CDR3: TGTGCCAGCAGCGCCACAGGTCTGGGTTACCACAATGAGCAGTTCTTC.